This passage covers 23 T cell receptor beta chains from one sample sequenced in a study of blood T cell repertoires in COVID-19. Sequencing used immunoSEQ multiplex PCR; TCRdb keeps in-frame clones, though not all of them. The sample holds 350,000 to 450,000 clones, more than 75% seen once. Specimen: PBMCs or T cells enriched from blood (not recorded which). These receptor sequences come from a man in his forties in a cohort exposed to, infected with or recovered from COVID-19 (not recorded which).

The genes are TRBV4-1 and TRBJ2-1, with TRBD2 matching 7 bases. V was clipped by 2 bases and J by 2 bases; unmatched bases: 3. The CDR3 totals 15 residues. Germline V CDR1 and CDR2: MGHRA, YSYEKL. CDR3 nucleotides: TGCGCCAGCAGCCAAAGCGGGAACACCTACAATGAGCAGTTCTTC. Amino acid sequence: CASSQSGNTYNEQFF.

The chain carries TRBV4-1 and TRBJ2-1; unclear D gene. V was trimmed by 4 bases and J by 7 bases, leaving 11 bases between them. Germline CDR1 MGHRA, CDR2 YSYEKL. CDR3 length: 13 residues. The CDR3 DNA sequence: TGCGCCAGCAGCCCTACCCTTCGGAATGAGCAGTTCTTC. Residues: CASSPTLRNEQFF.

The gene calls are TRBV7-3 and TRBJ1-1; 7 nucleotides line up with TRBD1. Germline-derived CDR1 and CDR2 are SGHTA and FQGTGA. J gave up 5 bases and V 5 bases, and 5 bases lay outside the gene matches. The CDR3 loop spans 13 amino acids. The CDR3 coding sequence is TGTGCCAGCAGCCCCCGACAGGGAACTGAAGCTTTCTTT. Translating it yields CASSPRQGTEAFF.

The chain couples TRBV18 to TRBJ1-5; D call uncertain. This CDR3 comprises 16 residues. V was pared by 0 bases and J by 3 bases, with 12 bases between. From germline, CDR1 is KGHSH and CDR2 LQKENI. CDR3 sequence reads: CASSPPDWGDNQPQHF. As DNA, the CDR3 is TGTGCCAGCTCACCACCCGACTGGGGAGACAATCAGCCCCAGCATTTT. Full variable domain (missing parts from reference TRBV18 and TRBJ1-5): NAGVMQNPRHLVRRRGQEARLRCSPMKGHSHVYWYRQLPEEGLKFMVYLQKENIIDESGMPKERFSAEFPKEGPSILRIQQVVRGDSAAYFCASSPPDWGDNQPQHFGDGTRLSIL.

The CDR3 DNA follows: TGTGCCAGTAAGGACTCCCTCGGGGGGAGTGAAAAACTGTTTTTT. Translation: CASKDSLGGSEKLFF. The chain links TRBV19 to TRBJ1-4; perhaps TRBD1 as D (5 bases). Deletions cut 7 bases from V and 7 bases from J, with 19 bases between. Germline V gene lookup returns CDR1 LNHDA and CDR2 SQIVND (reference sequence). This CDR3 region has 15 residues.

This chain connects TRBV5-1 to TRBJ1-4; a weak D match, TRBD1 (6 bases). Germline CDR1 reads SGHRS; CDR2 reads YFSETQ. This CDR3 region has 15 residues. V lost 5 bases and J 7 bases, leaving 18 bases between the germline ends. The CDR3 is CASRELSGAGEKLFF. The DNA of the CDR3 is TGCGCCAGCAGGGAATTGTCAGGGGCGGGTGAAAAACTGTTTTTT.

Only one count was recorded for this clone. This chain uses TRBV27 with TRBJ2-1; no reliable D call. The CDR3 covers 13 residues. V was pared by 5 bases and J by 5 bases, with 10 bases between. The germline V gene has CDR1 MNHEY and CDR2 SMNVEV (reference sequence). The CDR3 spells CASSPSPNNEQFF. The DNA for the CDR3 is TGTGCCAGCAGTCCTAGTCCGAACAATGAGCAGTTCTTC.

CDR3 nucleotides: TGTGCCAGTAGTTCACTGGGGGGACTAGCGGGGTTCCAAGAGACCCAGTACTTC. Residues: CASSSLGGLAGFQETQYF. V usage is TRBV19 and J usage is TRBJ2-5; 13 bases match TRBD2. V dropped 5 bases and J dropped 1; count of bases not matched to a gene: 10. The germline V gene encodes CDR1 LNHDA and CDR2 SQIVND (reference sequence). CDR3 size: 18 residues.

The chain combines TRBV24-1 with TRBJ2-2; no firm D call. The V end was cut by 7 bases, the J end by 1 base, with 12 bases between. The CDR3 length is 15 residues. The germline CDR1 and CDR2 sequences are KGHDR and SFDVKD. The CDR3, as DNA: TGTGCCACCAGCCCCGCAGCGAGGAACACCGGGGAGCTGTTTTTT. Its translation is CATSPAARNTGELFF.

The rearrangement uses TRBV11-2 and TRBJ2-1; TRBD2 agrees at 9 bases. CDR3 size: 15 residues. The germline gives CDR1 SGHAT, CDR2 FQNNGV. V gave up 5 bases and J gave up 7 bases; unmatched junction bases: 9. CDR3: CASSSFGLARNEQFF. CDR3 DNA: TGTGCCAGCAGCAGCTTCGGACTAGCGAGGAATGAGCAGTTCTTC.

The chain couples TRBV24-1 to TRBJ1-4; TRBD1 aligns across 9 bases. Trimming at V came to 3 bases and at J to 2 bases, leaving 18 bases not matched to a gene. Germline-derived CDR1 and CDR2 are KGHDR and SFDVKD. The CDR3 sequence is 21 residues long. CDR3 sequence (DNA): TGTGCCACCAGTGATCACCAACAGGACAGGGGTAATGTTAAGACTAATGAAAAACTGTTTTTT. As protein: CATSDHQQDRGNVKTNEKLFF.

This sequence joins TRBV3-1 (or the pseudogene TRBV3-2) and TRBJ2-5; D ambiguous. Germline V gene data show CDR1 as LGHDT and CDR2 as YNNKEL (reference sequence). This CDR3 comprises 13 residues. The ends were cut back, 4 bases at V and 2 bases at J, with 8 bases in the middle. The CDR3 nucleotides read TGTGCCAGCAGCCCCCACTCACAAGAGACCCAGTACTTC. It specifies CASSPHSQETQYF.

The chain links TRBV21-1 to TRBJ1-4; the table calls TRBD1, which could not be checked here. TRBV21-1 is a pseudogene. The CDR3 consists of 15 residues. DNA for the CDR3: TGTGCCAGCAGCAAAGTGGAGACAGGGGGAGAAAAACTGTTTTTT. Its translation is CASSKVETGGEKLFF.

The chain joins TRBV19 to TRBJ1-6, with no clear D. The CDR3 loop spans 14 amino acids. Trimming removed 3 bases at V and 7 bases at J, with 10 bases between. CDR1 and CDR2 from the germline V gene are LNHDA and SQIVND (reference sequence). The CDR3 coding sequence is TGTGCCAGTAGTATTCGGGGTATCAATTCACCCCTCCACTTT. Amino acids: CASSIRGINSPLHF.

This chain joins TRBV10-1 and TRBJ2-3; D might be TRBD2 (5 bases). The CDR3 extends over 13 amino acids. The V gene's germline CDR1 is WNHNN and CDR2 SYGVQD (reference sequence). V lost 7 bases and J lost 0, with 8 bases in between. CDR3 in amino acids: CASMSGSTDTQYF. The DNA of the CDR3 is TGCGCCAGCATGAGCGGAAGCACAGATACGCAGTATTTT.

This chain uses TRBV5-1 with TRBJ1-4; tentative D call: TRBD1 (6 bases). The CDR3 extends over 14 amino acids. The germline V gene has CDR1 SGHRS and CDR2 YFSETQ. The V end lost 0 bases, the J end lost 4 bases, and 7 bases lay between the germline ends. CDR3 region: CASSLGQVNEKLFF. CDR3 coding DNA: TGCGCCAGCAGCTTGGGACAGGTTAATGAAAAACTGTTTTTT.

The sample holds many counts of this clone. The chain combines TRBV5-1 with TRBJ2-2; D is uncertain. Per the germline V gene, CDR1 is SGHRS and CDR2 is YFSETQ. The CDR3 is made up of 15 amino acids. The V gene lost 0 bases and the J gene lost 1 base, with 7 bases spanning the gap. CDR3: CASSLDGGNTGELFF. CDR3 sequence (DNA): TGCGCCAGCAGCTTGGACGGCGGGAACACCGGGGAGCTGTTTTTT. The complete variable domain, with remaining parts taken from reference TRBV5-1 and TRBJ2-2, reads KAGVTQTPRYLIKTRGQQVTLSCSPISGHRSVSWYQQTPGQGLQFLFEYFSETQRNKGNFPGRFSGRQFSNSRSEMNVSTLELGDSALYLCASSLDGGNTGELFFGEGSRLTVL.

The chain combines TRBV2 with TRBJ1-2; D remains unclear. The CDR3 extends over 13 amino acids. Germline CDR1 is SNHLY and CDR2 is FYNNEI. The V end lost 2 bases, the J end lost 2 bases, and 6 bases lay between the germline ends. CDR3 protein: CASSELSNYGYTF. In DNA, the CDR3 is TGTGCCAGCAGTGAACTTTCGAACTATGGCTACACCTTC.

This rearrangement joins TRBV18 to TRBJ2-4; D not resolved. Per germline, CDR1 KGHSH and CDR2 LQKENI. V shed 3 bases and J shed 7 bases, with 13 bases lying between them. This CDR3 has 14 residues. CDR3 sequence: CASSPELGQNIQYF. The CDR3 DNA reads TGTGCCAGCTCACCTGAATTGGGCCAGAACATTCAGTACTTC.

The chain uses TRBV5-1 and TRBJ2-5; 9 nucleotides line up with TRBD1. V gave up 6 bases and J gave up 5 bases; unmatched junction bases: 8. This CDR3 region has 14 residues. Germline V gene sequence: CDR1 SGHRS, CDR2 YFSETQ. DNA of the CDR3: TGCGCCAGCAACCCACAGGGGGCGCGGGAGACCCAGTACTTC. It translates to CASNPQGARETQYF.

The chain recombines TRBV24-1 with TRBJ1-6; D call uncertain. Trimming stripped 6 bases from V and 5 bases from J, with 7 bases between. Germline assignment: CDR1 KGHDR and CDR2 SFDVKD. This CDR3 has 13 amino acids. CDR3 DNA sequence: TGTGCCACCAGTTCCGGGAATAATTCACCCCTCCACTTT. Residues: CATSSGNNSPLHF.

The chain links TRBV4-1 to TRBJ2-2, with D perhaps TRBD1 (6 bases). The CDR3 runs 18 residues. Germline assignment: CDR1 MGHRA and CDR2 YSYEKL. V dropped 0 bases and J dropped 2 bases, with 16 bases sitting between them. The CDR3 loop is CASSQDLRQATNTGELFF. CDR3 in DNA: TGCGCCAGCAGCCAAGATCTTAGACAGGCGACCAACACCGGGGAGCTGTTTTTT.

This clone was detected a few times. CDR3 loop: CASSYRLAERNEQFF. The CDR3 region has the DNA TGTGCCAGCAGCTATCGGCTAGCGGAAAGGAATGAGCAGTTCTTC. The V call is TRBV7-6, the J call TRBJ2-1; 7 nucleotides match TRBD2. The CDR3 is made up of 15 amino acids. Looked up from germline, CDR1 is SGHVS and CDR2 is FNYEAQ. The junction had 10 bases not matched to a gene; V was cut back by 4 bases and J by 7 bases.